This T cell receptor beta chain stems from a study of OX40 agonist ivuxolimab in advanced cancers. Trimming took 8 bases from V and 0 from J, leaving 16 bases between them. The length of the CDR3 is 16 residues. The V gene's germline CDR1 is MNHEY and CDR2 SMNVEV (reference sequence). Using immunoSEQ multiplex PCR, the repertoire was profiled, and TCRdb retains in-frame clones only, with some absent. Altogether 50,000 to 85,000 clones are present, around 87% being singletons, with the ten largest covering roughly 2%. Sequencing was performed on CD4+ or CD8+ T cells sorted from blood, taken in a trial of the OX40 agonist ivuxolimab. This sequence joins TRBV27 and TRBJ2-2; no clear D. The clonotype originates from an adult with an advanced solid tumor such as melanoma, head and neck, liver or kidney cancer. The CDR3 sequence is CASHYEMIPNTGELFF. CDR3 in DNA: TGTGCCAGCCACTATGAGATGATCCCGAACACCGGGGAGCTGTTTTTT.